The next 27 T cell receptor beta chains were all read from a single sample in a study of T cell responses to AZD1222 COVID-19 vaccine. TCRdb's copy holds only in-frame clones and misses some; the assay was immunoSEQ multiplex PCR. Among 130,000 to 150,000 clones, under 95% were seen once, and the ten largest hold about 5.3%. Sequenced here: peripheral blood, sampled on day 0 of AZD1222 vaccination. These TCRs come from an adult in good health.

This clone was seen a single time. This chain uses TRBV18 with TRBJ1-4, with D uncertain. Trimming cost V 2 bases and J 5 bases, with 9 bases left between them. This CDR3 spans 14 amino acids. Germline values: CDR1 KGHSH, CDR2 LQKENI. Written as DNA, the CDR3 is TGTGCCAGCTCACCAAGTGGTTCGAATGAAAAACTGTTTTTT. Its protein is CASSPSGSNEKLFF.

This sequence joins TRBV18 and TRBJ1-6; D is unclear. The V gene lost 3 bases and the J gene lost 10 bases, with 13 bases spanning the gap. The V gene's germline CDR1 is KGHSH and CDR2 LQKENI. The CDR3 length is 14 residues. CDR3 region: CASSPGGPDSPLHF. The CDR3 region has the DNA TGTGCCAGCTCACCGGGAGGGCCCGACTCACCCCTCCACTTT.

The chain combines TRBV6-2 or TRBV6-3 with TRBJ2-1; unclear D gene. CDR3 length: 12 amino acids. CDR1 and CDR2 (germline): MNHEY, SVGEGT. V shed 2 bases and J shed 6 bases, with 5 bases lying between them. This chain's CDR3 is CASSYEINEQFF. The CDR3 DNA follows: TGTGCCAGCAGTTACGAGATCAATGAGCAGTTCTTC.

This clone was seen more than once but under ten times. The chain joins TRBV7-2 to TRBJ1-1; D gene unclear. V lost 1 base and J lost 6, with 9 bases in between. This CDR3 has 13 residues. Germline V gene sequence: CDR1 SGHTA, CDR2 FQGNSA. CDR3 nucleotides: TGTGCCAGCAGCTTAGGATGGAGGGCTGAAGCTTTCTTT. It specifies CASSLGWRAEAFF. Supplemented by reference TRBV7-2 and TRBJ1-1, the full variable domain reads GAGVSQSPSNKVTEKGKDVELRCDPISGHTALYWYRQSLGQGLEFLIYFQGNSAPDKSGLPSDRFSAERTGGSVSTLTIQRTQQEDSAVYLCASSLGWRAEAFFGQGTRLTVV.

This clone was detected only once. This chain uses TRBV6-5 with TRBJ1-5, with D maybe TRBD1 (6 bases). Trimming stripped 0 bases from V and 7 bases from J, with 16 bases between. Germline CDR1 MNHEY, CDR2 SVGAGI. The CDR3 is 16 amino acids. The CDR3 nucleotides read TGTGCCAGCAGTTACTCGTCCAGGGGAGACGGCCAGCCCCAGCATTTT. It is translated as CASSYSSRGDGQPQHF.

The chain is built from TRBV6-5 and TRBJ2-7, with 10 positions matching TRBD1. The germline V gene has CDR1 MNHEY and CDR2 SVGAGI. J gave up 2 bases and V 5 bases, and 6 bases lay outside the gene matches. The CDR3 sequence is 15 residues long. The CDR3 spells CASSPGQGTTYEQYF. CDR3 DNA: TGTGCCAGCAGTCCGGGACAGGGGACCACCTACGAGCAGTACTTC.

The genes are TRBV18 and TRBJ2-3; TRBD1 agrees at 8 bases. CDR1 and CDR2 (germline): KGHSH, LQKENI. V dropped 6 bases and J dropped 6; count of bases not matched to a gene: 11. The CDR3 sequence is 15 residues long. CDR3 sequence: CASSATGGISDTQYF. CDR3 DNA: TGTGCCAGCTCCGCAACAGGGGGGATATCGGATACGCAGTATTTT.

This rearrangement joins TRBV9 to TRBJ2-5, with unresolved D. V lost 3 bases, J lost 5 bases, and 11 bases lay in between. CDR1 is SGDLS and CDR2 is YYNGEE in the germline V gene. This CDR3 spans 13 amino acids. The CDR3 loop reads CASSDPPRETQYF. The CDR3 DNA is TGTGCCAGCAGCGACCCCCCTCGGGAGACCCAGTACTTC.

This clone turned up a few times. The chain has TRBV7-6 and TRBJ2-5, with 10 nucleotides matching TRBD2. The CDR3 covers 16 residues. Germline V gene data show CDR1 as SGHVS and CDR2 as FNYEAQ. V was clipped by 5 bases and J by 5 bases; unmatched bases: 11. Here the CDR3 DNA reads TGTGCCAGCAGCCGAAGCGGGAGGGCCGGAGGGGAGACCCAGTACTTC. It yields the protein CASSRSGRAGGETQYF.

V gene TRBV4-1 combines with J gene TRBJ2-3; 9 nucleotides agree with TRBD2. The junction had 2 bases not matched to a gene; V was cut back by 0 bases and J by 1 base. The CDR3 spans 16 residues. Germline V gene sequence: CDR1 MGHRA, CDR2 YSYEKL. As DNA, the CDR3 is TGCGCCAGCAGCCAAGATAGGACTAGCGGCACAGATACGCAGTATTTT. This translates into CASSQDRTSGTDTQYF.

The chain recombines TRBV18 with TRBJ2-7, with 8 bases fitting TRBD1. The CDR3 is made up of 15 amino acids. Per germline, CDR1 KGHSH and CDR2 LQKENI. V was pared by 2 bases and J by 3 bases, with 6 bases of the junction left unmatched. CDR3 DNA sequence: TGTGCCAGCTCACCAAAACAGGGGGGTTTCTACGAGCAGTACTTC. Translated: CASSPKQGGFYEQYF.

The chain couples TRBV5-1 to TRBJ2-3; D might be TRBD1 (5 bases). V was shortened by 1 base and J by 2 bases, with 8 bases between the two germline ends. Per germline, CDR1 SGHRS and CDR2 YFSETQ. The CDR3 length is 14 residues. Here the CDR3 DNA reads TGCGCCAGCAGCTTGCAGGGCTTCACAGATACGCAGTATTTT. Protein: CASSLQGFTDTQYF.

The V and J genes are TRBV4-2 and TRBJ1-6; TRBD1 is a possible D gene (5 bases). The CDR3 runs 16 residues. The V gene's germline CDR1 is LGHNA and CDR2 YNFKEQ. Trimming stripped 0 bases from V and 9 bases from J, with 15 bases between. The chain's CDR3 is CASSQEDAGGSSPLHF. CDR3 coding DNA: TGTGCCAGCAGCCAAGAGGACGCGGGGGGGAGTTCACCCCTCCACTTT.

The chain links TRBV6-5 to TRBJ2-2; D uncertain. V lost 2 bases and J 0 bases, leaving 7 bases between the germline ends. Germline values: CDR1 MNHEY, CDR2 SVGAGI. The CDR3 is 15 amino acids. The DNA of the CDR3 is TGTGCCAGCAGTTACGTGGCAGCGAACACCGGGGAGCTGTTTTTT. This sequence encodes CASSYVAANTGELFF.

The V call is TRBV7-3, the J call TRBJ1-1, with D unclear. The germline V and J ends were trimmed by 1 base and 1 base, with 7 bases remaining between them. The CDR3 covers 14 residues. Germline CDR1 and CDR2: SGHTA and FQGTGA. CDR3 residues: CASSLMGPNTEAFF. In nucleotides, the CDR3 is TGTGCCAGCAGCTTAATGGGCCCGAACACTGAAGCTTTCTTT.

The gene calls are TRBV28 and TRBJ2-3; 15 positions match TRBD2. Trimming at V came to 2 bases and at J to 3 bases, leaving 3 bases not matched to a gene. The CDR3 is 17 amino acids. Germline lookup yields CDR1 MDHEN and CDR2 SYDVKM. The CDR3 DNA is TGTGCCAGCAGTTTAGGGGGACTAGCGGGAGGAACAGATACGCAGTATTTT. Amino acids: CASSLGGLAGGTDTQYF.

This clone was found once. The chain joins TRBV9 to TRBJ2-7; 9 bases map to TRBD2. Trimming removed 3 bases from V and 5 bases from J; junction bases left unmatched: 9. The CDR3 is 15 residues long. The germline V gene has CDR1 SGDLS and CDR2 YYNGEE. The CDR3 sequence: CASSEGGLAPDEQYF. The CDR3, as DNA: TGTGCCAGCAGCGAGGGGGGACTAGCTCCTGACGAGCAGTACTTC.

The chain has TRBV28 and TRBJ1-5; tentatively, D is TRBD1 (6 bases). Between the trimmed V and J ends, which lost 6 bases and 0 bases, there was a span of 12 bases. Germline V gives CDR1 MDHEN, CDR2 SYDVKM. CDR3 length equals 15 residues. The CDR3 sequence is CASSHGQFSNQPQHF. CDR3 DNA sequence: TGTGCCAGCAGCCATGGACAGTTTAGCAATCAGCCCCAGCATTTT.

The rearrangement uses TRBV7-8 and TRBJ2-5; D gene unclear. This CDR3 has 12 residues. Deletions cut 7 bases from V and 2 bases from J, with 8 bases between. CDR1 and CDR2 (germline): SGHVS, FQNEAQ. The CDR3 coding sequence is TGTGCCAGCACCCCCCAGCAAGAGACCCAGTACTTC. Amino acid sequence: CASTPQQETQYF.

The rearrangement links TRBV3-1 (or the pseudogene TRBV3-2) to TRBJ2-1; D might be TRBD2 (5 bases). The CDR3 covers 15 residues. V was pared by 5 bases and J by 7 bases, with 18 bases between. Germline values: CDR1 LGHDT, CDR2 YNNKEL (reference sequence). CDR3 nucleotide sequence: TGTGCCAGCAGCTCCCACCGGGCCCGAGGGAATGAGCAGTTCTTC. Translation: CASSSHRARGNEQFF.

The V and J genes are TRBV6-5 and TRBJ1-5; TRBD1 aligns across 7 bases. The germline gives CDR1 MNHEY, CDR2 SVGAGI. This CDR3 has 15 residues. Trimming at V came to 10 bases and at J to 3 bases, leaving 12 bases not matched to a gene. CDR3 protein: CAIQADRADNQPQHF. The CDR3 DNA reads TGTGCCATTCAGGCCGACAGGGCGGACAATCAGCCCCAGCATTTT.

The chain has TRBV7-2 and TRBJ2-1; D is possibly TRBD2 (7 bases). The CDR3 is made up of 15 amino acids. Trimming removed 5 bases at V and 6 bases at J, with 17 bases between. Germline CDR1 is SGHTA and CDR2 is FQGNSA. This CDR3 reads CASSTRWGGVNEQFF. Here the CDR3 DNA reads TGTGCCAGCAGCACTCGCTGGGGGGGCGTCAATGAGCAGTTCTTC. The full variable domain, with the rest looked up from reference TRBV7-2 and TRBJ2-1, is GAGVSQSPSNKVTEKGKDVELRCDPISGHTALYWYRQSLGQGLEFLIYFQGNSAPDKSGLPSDRFSAERTGGSVSTLTIQRTQQEDSAVYLCASSTRWGGVNEQFFGPGTRLTVL.

The V call is TRBV7-2, the J call TRBJ1-1; no firm D call. CDR3 length equals 14 residues. Germline assignment: CDR1 SGHTA and CDR2 FQGNSA. V was clipped by 2 bases and J by 6 bases, with 13 bases between them. The CDR3 region is CASSLSPLSAEAFF. CDR3 nucleotide sequence: TGTGCCAGCAGCTTAAGCCCTTTGAGCGCTGAAGCTTTCTTT.

This sequence joins TRBV19 and TRBJ1-5; D is uncertain. The CDR3 length is 12 residues. The germline V gene encodes CDR1 LNHDA and CDR2 SQIVND (reference sequence). Trimming stripped 5 bases from V and 6 bases from J, with 8 bases between. CDR3 DNA sequence: TGTGCCAGTAGTCTACCGTCTCAGCCCCAGCATTTT. This gives the protein CASSLPSQPQHF. The entire variable domain, with the rest obtained from reference TRBV19 and TRBJ1-5, is as follows: DGGITQSPKYLFRKEGQNVTLSCEQNLNHDAMYWYRQDPGQGLRLIYYSQIVNDFQKGDIAEGYSVSREKKESFPLTVTSAQKNPTAFYLCASSLPSQPQHFGDGTRLSIL.

V and J are TRBV4-3 and TRBJ2-3, with 10 positions matching TRBD2. CDR3 length equals 15 residues. V gave up 5 bases and J gave up 6 bases; unmatched junction bases: 8. Germline V lookup: CDR1 LGHNA, CDR2 YSLEER. The CDR3 region has the DNA TGCGCCAGCAGCTACGGGCTAGCGGGAGCTGATACGCAGTATTTT. As protein: CASSYGLAGADTQYF.

The genes are TRBV28 and TRBJ2-3; TRBD1 might be the D (7 bases). V shed 2 bases and J shed 9 bases, with 24 bases lying between them. Germline CDR1 is MDHEN and CDR2 is SYDVKM. CDR3 size: 17 residues. Here the CDR3 reads CASSLRAGTGVGKTQYF. In nucleotides, the CDR3 is TGTGCCAGCAGTTTAAGGGCGGGAACAGGGGTGGGTAAGACGCAGTATTTT.

This clone was observed a few times. The CDR3 nucleotides read TGCAGCGTTGAAAATAGACTAGCGGGCTCCTACGAGCAGTACTTC. Translated: CSVENRLAGSYEQYF. The V and J genes are TRBV29-1 and TRBJ2-7; 10 nucleotides match TRBD2. The V gene's germline CDR1 is SQVTM and CDR2 ANQGSEA. The CDR3 loop spans 15 amino acids. V was clipped by 2 bases and J by 0 bases; unmatched bases: 4.